The 30 T cell receptor beta chains below all came from one sample that was sequenced in a study of identical twins. TCRdb reanalysed the 5' RACE reads using MiXCR and keeps one entry per CDR3 protein. The top ten clones hold more than 0.25% of a sample with 1.5 million to 2 million distinct CDR3 sequences, 25% to 35% of them seen once. Material for sequencing was cord blood. These receptors were obtained from a newborn girl in good health.

The chain uses TRBV7-6 and TRBJ1-1; D is unclear. The CDR3 totals 14 residues. V was shortened by 1 base and J by 7 bases, with 13 bases between the two germline ends. CDR1 and CDR2 (germline): SGHVS, FNYEAQ. Here the CDR3 reads CASSLGVFGDEAFF. The CDR3 DNA reads TGTGCCAGCAGCTTAGGGGTATTTGGGGATGAAGCTTTCTTT.

There are a few counts of this clonotype. For the CDR3, the DNA is TGTGCCAGCAGTTTATTATCGCCTAGCGGGAGGGCCTACAATGAGCAGTTCTTC. Its translation is CASSLLSPSGRAYNEQFF. V usage is TRBV27 and J usage is TRBJ2-1, with 12 bases fitting TRBD2. Germline V CDR1 and CDR2: MNHEY, SMNVEV (reference sequence). The junction had 6 bases not matched to a gene; V was cut back by 1 base and J by 2 bases. This CDR3 region has 18 residues.

This clonotype has more than one count but fewer than ten. The chain carries TRBV6-5 and TRBJ2-7; possibly TRBD2 for D (5 bases). Trimming took 6 bases from V and 2 from J, leaving 14 bases between them. Per the germline V gene, CDR1 is MNHEY and CDR2 is SVGAGI. This CDR3 region has 14 residues. CDR3 coding DNA: TGTGCCAGCAGCCCCGGACTGAAGGCCTACGAGCAGTACTTC. Amino acids: CASSPGLKAYEQYF.

This chain connects TRBV7-6 to TRBJ2-4, with TRBD1 as a possible D gene (5 bases). The V gene's germline CDR1 is SGHVS and CDR2 FNYEAQ. This CDR3 spans 17 amino acids. The germline V and J ends were trimmed by 1 base and 1 base, with 14 bases remaining between them. CDR3 DNA sequence: TGTGCCAGCAGCTTAGGGGGCAGACATGGTGCCAAAAACATTCAGTACTTC. Amino acids: CASSLGGRHGAKNIQYF. The full variable domain, with the rest looked up from reference TRBV7-6 and TRBJ2-4, is GAGVSQSPRYKVTKRGQDVALRCDPISGHVSLYWYRQALGQGPEFLTYFNYEAQQDKSGLPNDRFSAERPEGSISTLTIQRTEQRDSAMYRCASSLGGRHGAKNIQYFGAGTRLSVL.

The rearrangement uses TRBV20-1 and TRBJ2-7; a weak D match, TRBD1 (5 bases). Germline CDR1 reads DFQATT; CDR2 reads SNEGSKA (reference sequence). This CDR3 is 11 amino acids long. V dropped 0 bases and J dropped 6 bases, with 6 bases sitting between them. CDR3 residues: CSARETGEQYF. CDR3 nucleotides: TGCAGTGCTAGAGAAACAGGCGAGCAGTACTTC.

This clonotype was observed at least ten times. The chain recombines TRBV28 with TRBJ2-3; 7 bases are a match to TRBD1. The CDR3 has 15 residues. Losses at the gene ends were 7 bases for V and 6 bases for J; bases not matched to a gene: 13. The germline V gene has CDR1 MDHEN and CDR2 SYDVKM. The CDR3 sequence: CASTVGTGDMDTQYF. The CDR3 DNA follows: TGTGCCAGCACCGTGGGAACAGGGGACATGGATACGCAGTATTTT. The full variable domain, completed using reference TRBV28 and TRBJ2-3, is DVKVTQSSRYLVKRTGEKVFLECVQDMDHENMFWYRQDPGLGLRLIYFSYDVKMKEKGDIPEGYSVSREKKERFSLILESASTNQTSMYLCASTVGTGDMDTQYFGPGTRLTVL.

The chain uses TRBV10-3 and TRBJ1-6; TRBD1 matches 9 bases. Germline V gives CDR1 ENHRY, CDR2 SYGVKD. Losses at the gene ends were 0 bases for V and 8 bases for J; bases not matched to a gene: 5. This CDR3 has 16 residues. The CDR3 is CAISESRDRVYSPLHF. The CDR3 DNA reads TGTGCCATCAGTGAGTCTCGGGACAGGGTATATTCACCCCTCCACTTT.

Regarding this clonotype: Given a much more abundant clone one base away, this may be a read error. The rearrangement uses TRBV29-1 and TRBJ2-3, with 7 bases matching TRBD1. Per the germline V gene, CDR1 is SQVTM and CDR2 is ANQGSEA. This CDR3 comprises 13 residues. CDR3 coding DNA: TGCAGCGCGACAGGGATCGGCCCAGATACGCGGTATTTT. Its protein is CSATGIGPDTRYF.

This clonotype was recorded a few times. This chain links TRBV5-1 with TRBJ1-1, with D unclear. Trimming took off 4 bases at V and 2 bases at J, with 15 bases between the two ends. The germline CDR1 and CDR2 sequences are SGHRS and YFSETQ. This CDR3 spans 15 amino acids. DNA of the CDR3: TGCGCCAGCAGCACCCGGACGGGTATCAACACTGAAGCTTTCTTT. As protein: CASSTRTGINTEAFF.

This clonotype appeared many times. The CDR3 DNA sequence: TGCAGCGTTGGCCCTGGGGCATCCTACGAGCAGTACTTC. Its translation is CSVGPGASYEQYF. The chain is built from TRBV29-1 and TRBJ2-7; D is possibly TRBD1 (5 bases). This CDR3 is 13 amino acids long. V gave up 4 bases and J gave up 1 base, with 11 bases separating them. The V gene's germline CDR1 is SQVTM and CDR2 ANQGSEA.

This clonotype was observed a handful of times. The chain links TRBV20-1 to TRBJ1-6; D is unclear. The CDR3 consists of 15 residues. Germline CDR1 DFQATT, CDR2 SNEGSKA (reference sequence). V was pared by 3 bases and J by 3 bases, with 12 bases between. CDR3 in DNA: TGCAGTGCTAGTTACTCGGGGAGCTATAATTCACCCCTCCACTTT. Translated, it gives CSASYSGSYNSPLHF.

The sample holds one count of this clonotype. A clone one base away is much larger, so this may be a read error. The rearrangement links TRBV15 to TRBJ2-1; TRBD2 is a possible D gene (6 bases). V lost 2 bases, J lost 13 bases, and 30 bases lay in between. The V gene's germline CDR1 is LNHNV and CDR2 YYDKDF (reference sequence). The CDR3 loop spans 18 amino acids. The CDR3 nucleotides read TGTGCCACCAGCAGAAACCCGACTAGTTCTCCGTACCAAGAGACCCAGTTCTTC. Translated, it gives CATSRNPTSSPYQETQFF.

CDR3 sequence reads: CATSDAGFSYNEQYF. The CDR3 coding sequence is TGTGCCACCAGTGATGCAGGGTTCTCCTACAATGAGCAGTACTTC. The chain uses TRBV24-1 and TRBJ2-7, with TRBD1 as a possible D gene (5 bases). Per germline, CDR1 KGHDR and CDR2 SFDVKD. Trimming pared 3 bases from V and 7 bases from J, leaving 18 bases between. The CDR3 has 15 residues.

Only a few counts were recorded for this clonotype. CDR3 DNA: TGCGCCAGCAGTGAGAGGGGGACCACCAATGAGCAGTTCTTC. It yields the protein CASSERGTTNEQFF. This chain links TRBV10-2 with TRBJ2-1, with D maybe TRBD1 (6 bases). Trimming took off 2 bases at V and 6 bases at J, with 11 bases between the two ends. There are 14 residues in the CDR3. CDR1 and CDR2 from the germline V gene are WSHSY and SAAADI.

As to this clonotype: The germline gene is not matched at one end of the junction; a read error may be the cause. This chain joins TRBV10-3 and TRBJ1-3; D is uncertain. CDR3 length equals 12 residues. Germline V gene lookup returns CDR1 ENHRY and CDR2 SYGVKD. In DNA, the CDR3 is TGTGCCATTGGGAGCTCTCGAAACACCATATATTTT. Protein product: CAIGSSRNTIYF.

This clonotype was seen more than once but under ten times. The rearrangement joins TRBV10-3 to TRBJ2-1; TRBD2 aligns across 13 bases. V was clipped by 6 bases and J by 1 base; unmatched bases: 3. Germline-derived CDR1 and CDR2 are ENHRY and SYGVKD. This CDR3 is built from 16 residues. CDR3 nucleotide sequence: TGTGCCATCAGGGGGACTAGCGGGAAATCCTACAATGAGCAGTTCTTC. Residues: CAIRGTSGKSYNEQFF.

This clonotype was detected once. The chain links TRBV20-1 to TRBJ2-7; no definite D call. This CDR3 has 15 residues. Trimming took off 0 bases at V and 7 bases at J, with 19 bases between the two ends. Germline CDR1 reads DFQATT; CDR2 reads SNEGSKA (reference sequence). CDR3 loop: CSAREMGMAYNEQYF. As DNA, the CDR3 is TGCAGTGCTAGAGAGATGGGGATGGCTTACAATGAGCAGTACTTC.

This chain connects TRBV11-1 to TRBJ2-7; the D gene is possibly TRBD1 (5 bases). Trimming pared 0 bases from V and 0 bases from J, leaving 15 bases between. The CDR3 spans 17 residues. Germline V gene lookup returns CDR1 SGHAT and CDR2 FQDESV (reference sequence). As DNA, the CDR3 is TGTGCCAGCAGCTTAGCGCTGTGGGGCTCCAGCTCCTACGAGCAGTACTTC. Amino acids: CASSLALWGSSSYEQYF.

The chain is built from TRBV3-1 and TRBJ2-5; D remains ambiguous. The CDR3 is made up of 13 amino acids. CDR1 and CDR2 from the germline V gene are LGHDT and YNNKEL (reference sequence). V was shortened by 3 bases and J by 4 bases, with 9 bases between the two germline ends. In nucleotides, the CDR3 is TGTGCCAGCAGCCACCGGGCCAGAGAGACCCAGTACTTC. Translated, it gives CASSHRARETQYF.

This clonotype showed up just a few times. This chain joins TRBV6-5 and TRBJ2-5, with 8 bases matching TRBD1. The germline CDR1 and CDR2 sequences are MNHEY and SVGAGI. Trimming at V came to 5 bases and at J to 5 bases, leaving 13 bases not matched to a gene. This CDR3 has 16 residues. The DNA of the CDR3 is TGTGCCAGCAGTCACACTCGGACAGGGTACCGGGAGACCCAGTACTTC. It translates to CASSHTRTGYRETQYF.

In its sample, this clonotype was seen many times. This chain connects TRBV12-3 or TRBV12-4 to TRBJ2-1; TRBD2 matches 9 bases. CDR3 length equals 15 residues. The V segment lost 6 bases and the J segment 3 bases; nucleotides outside the gene matches: 6. The CDR3 DNA is TGTGCCAGCAGACCTAGCGGGGTTCTCTACAATGAGCAGTTCTTC. Amino acids: CASRPSGVLYNEQFF.

The chain recombines TRBV5-1 with TRBJ2-7; TRBD2 is a possible D gene (5 bases). The CDR3 has 14 amino acids. V gave up 0 bases and J gave up 3 bases, with 10 bases separating them. CDR1 is SGHRS and CDR2 is YFSETQ in the germline V gene. In DNA, the CDR3 is TGCGCCAGCAGCTTGGAGGGAGCCATCTACGAGCAGTACTTC. Translating gives CASSLEGAIYEQYF.

The chain is built from TRBV20-1 and TRBJ2-5; D remains unclear. The CDR3 runs 13 residues. Per the germline V gene, CDR1 is DFQATT and CDR2 is SNEGSKA (reference sequence). Trimming took 2 bases from V and 2 from J, leaving 9 bases between them. The CDR3: CSARLSGQETQYF. The CDR3 nucleotides are TGCAGTGCTAGACTTTCCGGGCAAGAGACCCAGTACTTC.

This chain links TRBV12-3 or TRBV12-4 with TRBJ2-1; possibly TRBD1 or TRBD2 for D (5 bases each). Between the trimmed V and J ends, which lost 5 bases and 2 bases, there was a span of 13 bases. CDR3 length: 15 amino acids. The CDR3 region is CASSRDPRPYNEQFF. CDR3 DNA sequence: TGTGCCAGCAGTCGGGACCCCCGGCCCTACAATGAGCAGTTCTTC.

J is TRBJ1-1 and V is TRBV30; 7 positions agree with TRBD1. The J segment lost 3 bases and the V segment lost 0 bases, leaving 4 bases of the junction unmatched. This CDR3 is 14 amino acids long. Germline values: CDR1 GTSNPN, CDR2 SVGIG (reference sequence). CDR3 protein: CAWSVGQAHTEAFF. Here the CDR3 DNA reads TGTGCCTGGAGTGTAGGACAGGCCCACACTGAAGCTTTCTTT.

The chain links TRBV19 to TRBJ2-3; D possibly corresponds to TRBD2 (6 bases). The length of the CDR3 is 14 residues. Trimming took 5 bases from V and 1 from J, leaving 10 bases between them. Germline-derived CDR1 and CDR2 are LNHDA and SQIVND (reference sequence). CDR3 nucleotide sequence: TGTGCCAGTAGTCGGGGGATCCGCACAGATACGCAGTATTTT. It encodes CASSRGIRTDTQYF.

Worth noting for this clonotype: One end of the junction is discordant with germline, which a read error may explain. The V gene is TRBV20-1, the J gene TRBJ2-2; TRBD2 is a possible D gene (6 bases). The length of the CDR3 is 11 residues. CDR1 is DFQATT and CDR2 is SNEGSKA in the germline V gene (reference sequence). CDR3 sequence reads: CSARSVGGLFF. For the CDR3, the DNA is TGCAGTGCTAGGTCGGTCGGGGGGCTGTTTTTT.

This clonotype occurred a few times. The J gene is TRBJ2-3, the V gene TRBV7-9; possible D gene TRBD2, 5 bases. The V gene lost 5 bases and the J gene lost 4 bases, with 16 bases spanning the gap. The V gene's germline CDR1 is SEHNR and CDR2 FQNEAQ (reference sequence). The length of the CDR3 is 15 residues. The CDR3 protein is CASSTRTGKADTQYF. CDR3 nucleotides: TGTGCCAGCAGCACCAGGACGGGAAAGGCAGATACGCAGTATTTT.

This chain joins TRBV11-2 and TRBJ2-7; D not resolved. The CDR3 is 13 amino acids. From germline, CDR1 is SGHAT and CDR2 FQNNGV. Trimming left V 2 bases short and J 7 bases short, with 12 bases between. CDR3 protein: CASSLPNYNEQYF. CDR3 coding DNA: TGTGCCAGCAGCTTACCCAATTACAATGAGCAGTACTTC.

As regards this clonotype: The junction shows a germline mismatch at one end, possibly a read error. This chain uses TRBV10-3 with TRBJ2-3; D gene ambiguous. Germline values: CDR1 ENHRY, CDR2 SYGVKD. The CDR3 has 12 amino acids. The CDR3 region has the DNA TGTGCCATCAGTGAGGTCACAGATGCGCAGTATTTT. This codes for CAISEVTDAQYF.